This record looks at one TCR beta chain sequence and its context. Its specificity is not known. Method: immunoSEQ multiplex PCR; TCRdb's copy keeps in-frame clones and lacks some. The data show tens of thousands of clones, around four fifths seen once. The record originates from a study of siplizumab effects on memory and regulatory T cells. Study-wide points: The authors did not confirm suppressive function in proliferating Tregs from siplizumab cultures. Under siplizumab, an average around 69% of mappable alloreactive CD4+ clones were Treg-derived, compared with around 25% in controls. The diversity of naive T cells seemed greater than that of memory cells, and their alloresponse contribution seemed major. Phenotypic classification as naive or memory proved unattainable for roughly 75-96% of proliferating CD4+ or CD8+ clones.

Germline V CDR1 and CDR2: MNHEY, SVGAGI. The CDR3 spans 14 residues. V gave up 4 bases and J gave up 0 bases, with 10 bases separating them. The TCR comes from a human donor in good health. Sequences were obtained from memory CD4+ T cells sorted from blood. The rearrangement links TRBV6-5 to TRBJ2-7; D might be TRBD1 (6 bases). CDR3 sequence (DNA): TGTGCCAGCAGTTCGACAGGTTCCTCCTACGAGCAGTACTTC. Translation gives CASSSTGSSYEQYF.